The rows below give T cell receptor beta chains drawn from one sample of a study of tumor and adjacent non-tumor tissue in lung cancer. TCRdb re-called the multiplex PCR reads through MiXCR, storing one row per CDR3 protein. Here the sample spans around 74,000 distinct CDR3 sequences, 55% to 70% being singletons. The sequencing input was lung tumor tissue. The receptor set was obtained from a woman between 65 and 79 years old with non-small cell lung cancer. The CDR3 runs from the conserved cysteine through the conserved F or W. D genes are given only for firm matches. Rows may omit the clone size; those that give it use once, few, many or a size class.

d_call | j_call | clone_size | v_call | cdr3_nt | cdr3_aa
TRBD2 | TRBJ2-1 | . | TRBV6-2/TRBV6-3 | TGTGCCAGCAGCCCACTAGCGGGGCCTTTCAATGAGCAGTTCTTC | CASSPLAGPFNEQFF
TRBD2 | TRBJ2-7 | . | TRBV5-4 | TGTGCCAACAGCCGCGAGGGACTAGCGAACGAACAGTACTTC | CANSREGLANEQYF
TRBD2 | TRBJ2-7 | . | TRBV6-1 | TGTGCCAGCACACGCCAACCACTAGCGGGAACGGACGAGCAGTACTTC | CASTRQPLAGTDEQYF
. | TRBJ1-5 | . | TRBV6-7 | TGTGGCAGTAGCTCCGACGGTGATAGCAATCAGCCCCAGCATTTT | CGSSSDGDSNQPQHF
. | TRBJ2-2 | . | TRBV12-3/TRBV12-4 | TGTACCAGCAGCGTATCGGGCACCGGGGAGCACTTTTTT | CTSSVSGTGEHFF
TRBD1 | TRBJ2-1 | . | TRBV4-2 | TGTGCCAGCAGCCACGGAACAGGGGGCACTGGCAATGAGCTGTTCTTC | CASSHGTGGTGNELFF
. | TRBJ2-3 | . | TRBV7-8 | TGTGTCAGCAGCTTATGGGGGTGTACAGATACGCAGTATTTT | CVSSLWGCTDTQYF
TRBD2 | TRBJ2-7 | many | TRBV20-1 | TGCAGTGCTAGTCCAAGCGGGAGCATAGCCTACGAGCAGTACTTC | CSASPSGSIAYEQYF
TRBD1 | TRBJ1-2 | many | TRBV5-4 | TGTGCCAGCAGTTCCGGGACAGGGAAAGACTATGGCTACACCTTC | CASSSGTGKDYGYTF
. | TRBJ2-2 | . | TRBV5-1 | TGCGCCAGCAGCTTGATCGGTCCGAACACTGGGGAGCTGTTATTT | CASSLIGPNTGELLF
. | TRBJ1-2 | . | TRBV12-3/TRBV12-4 | TGTGCTAGCAGTTATTCGGAGAGCTATGGCTACAGCTTC | CASSYSESYGYSF
. | TRBJ2-3 | . | TRBV6-1 | TGTGCCAGCAGTACGGATGGTAGCAATCAGGCCCAGTATTTT | CASSTDGSNQAQYF
. | TRBJ1-5 | once | TRBV6-2/TRBV6-3 | TGTACCAGCAGTTCCCGGCACAGCAATCAGCCCCAACATTTT | CTSSSRHSNQPQHF
TRBD2 | TRBJ2-3 | many | TRBV28 | TGTGCCAGCAGTTTTCCCGGACTAGCGGGAGGGGGCACAGATACGCAGTATTTT | CASSFPGLAGGGTDTQYF
. | TRBJ2-3 | . | TRBV12-3/TRBV12-4 | TGTGCCAGCAGTTTGGGCAGGGCGGATATTCAGTATTTT | CASSLGRADIQYF
. | TRBJ2-2 | many | TRBV6-5 | TGTGCCAGCAGCCCCCCTAGGGGGGGTTACACCGGGGAGCTGTTTTTT | CASSPPRGGYTGELFF
. | TRBJ2-3 | . | TRBV6-6 | TGTGCCAGCAGTCGACCCACAGATATGCACTATTTT | CASSRPTDMHYF
TRBD2 | TRBJ2-1 | . | TRBV6-2/TRBV6-3 | TGTGCCAGCAGTTACGGAGCGGGAGGACTATATAATGAGCACTTCTTC | CASSYGAGGLYNEHFF
TRBD1 | TRBJ1-4 | once | TRBV29-1 | TGCAGCCATAGAGAAACAGGGGTCGAAAAACTGTCTTTT | CSHRETGVEKLSF
. | TRBJ2-2 | few | TRBV18 | TGTGCCAGCTCACCGTTCGGGGTCACCGGGGAGCTGTTTTTT | CASSPFGVTGELFF
TRBD2 | TRBJ2-1 | . | TRBV3-1 | TGTGCCAGCAGCCCGACTAGCGGGAGGGGGAATGAGCGGTTCTTC | CASSPTSGRGNERFF
. | TRBJ1-1 | . | TRBV29-1 | TGCAGCGTGCTGGGGATAGGGGCAGGGATGAACACTGAACCTTTCTTT | CSVLGIGAGMNTEPFF
. | TRBJ2-7 | . | TRBV16 | TGTGCCAGCACCCGTCAGGGGCCGCTTGAGCAGTACTTC | CASTRQGPLEQYF
. | TRBJ2-5 | few | TRBV5-1 | TGCGCCAGCAGCTTGGGGCGGCTATCGGGAACCGAGACCCAGTACTTC | CASSLGRLSGTETQYF
. | TRBJ2-5 | . | TRBV7-9 | TGTGCCAGCAGACATATCGTCGACAGCCAAGAGACCCAGTACTTC | CASRHIVDSQETQYF
TRBD2 | TRBJ2-3 | . | TRBV20-1 | TGCAGTGCCCTAGATAGAGGACTAGCGGGAGGGCCTGAAGATACGCAGTATTTT | CSALDRGLAGGPEDTQYF
. | TRBJ1-5 | . | TRBV6-5 | TGTGGCAGCGCAGGGTACAGCAATCAGTCCCAGCATTTT | CGSAGYSNQSQHF
TRBD2 | TRBJ2-1 | many | TRBV28 | TGTGCCAGCATCAGCGGGACCTCGTCCCTCTACAATGAGCAGTTCTTC | CASISGTSSLYNEQFF
TRBD2 | TRBJ2-1 | . | TRBV20-1 | TGCAGTGCGGCGAGACTAGCGGGAGAATCGTCGAGTGGGAATGAGCAGTCCTTC | CSAARLAGESSSGNEQSF
TRBD2 | TRBJ2-2 | . | TRBV20-1 | TGCAGTGCTAGGGCTGGCGGGAGTGTACCCGGGGAGCTGTTTTTT | CSARAGGSVPGELFF
. | TRBJ2-7 | many | TRBV4-2 | TGTGCCAGCAGCCACCCAAGACAGGACTCTTCCTCGAAACAGTACTTC | CASSHPRQDSSSKQYF
. | TRBJ2-1 | . | TRBV29-1 | TGCAGCGTTGCAATAGAGACATGGGGTTACAAAGAGCAGTTCTTC | CSVAIETWGYKEQFF
TRBD2 | TRBJ2-2 | . | TRBV7-3 | TGTGCCAGCAGCATAACCCCTAGCGGGAGGAACGCCGGGAAGCTGTTTTTT | CASSITPSGRNAGKLFF
TRBD2 | TRBJ2-7 | . | TRBV6-1 | TGTGCCAGCAGCGATGGGCTAGCGGGAAGGAGGAACGAGCAGTACTTC | CASSDGLAGRRNEQYF
TRBD1 | TRBJ2-2 | . | TRBV28 | TGTGCCAGCAATAGGGACAGGGATGCCCTAGTCACCGGGGAACTGTTTTTT | CASNRDRDALVTGELFF
. | TRBJ2-2 | . | TRBV10-3 | TGTGCCATCAGTGGGATACGGGAGCGCACTGGGGAGCTGTTTTTT | CAISGIRERTGELFF
TRBD1 | TRBJ2-4 | few | TRBV20-1 | TGCAGTGCTGCTTTTACAGGGGGCAAAAACATTCAGTACTTC | CSAAFTGGKNIQYF
TRBD1 | TRBJ2-7 | . | TRBV6-5 | TGTGCCAGCTGTACAGGGGCTAAGGGCTACGAGCAGTACTTC | CASCTGAKGYEQYF
. | TRBJ2-2 | . | TRBV6-4 | TGTGCCAGTAGTGGCTCAGTTGGAACCTGGGAGCTGTTTTTT | CASSGSVGTWELFF
TRBD1 | TRBJ2-1 | . | TRBV6-1 | TGTGCCAGCAGGGGTCGAGCCCCGACAGGGGGCCTTGAGGCGGGAGAATGGAATGAGCAGTTCTTC | CASRGRAPTGGLEAGEWNEQFF
. | TRBJ2-7 | . | TRBV29-1 | TGCAGCATTGCCCAAGGAGGCAGGAGGAGTTACGAGCAGTACTTC | CSIAQGGRRSYEQYF
. | TRBJ1-6 | . | TRBV28 | TGTGCCACCGATGACACGGTTAATGTTTCACCCCTCCTCTTT | CATDDTVNVSPLLF
. | TRBJ1-5 | once | TRBV30 | TGTGCCTGGAGTGTACAGGACACCATTCAGTTCGGCGTAATTCCCCAGCATTTT | CAWSVQDTIQFGVIPQHF
TRBD2 | TRBJ2-1 | once | TRBV7-8 | TGTGCCAGCACGACTAGCGGTCCCTCCTGCAATGAGCAGTTCTTC | CASTTSGPSCNEQFF
. | TRBJ2-3 | . | TRBV7-8 | TGTGCCAGCAGGTTATGGGGGAGCACAGATACGCAGTATTTT | CASRLWGSTDTQYF
. | TRBJ1-2 | . | TRBV10-3 | TGTGCCATCAGTGATGGGGTAAACTATGCCTACACCTTC | CAISDGVNYAYTF
TRBD1 | TRBJ2-3 | . | TRBV29-1 | TGCAACGTTGCCCGTGAGACAGGGGCAGATACGCAATATTTT | CNVARETGADTQYF
TRBD2 | TRBJ2-3 | . | TRBV20-1 | TGCAGTGCCAGACTTACTAGCGCTCCATCTACAGATACGCAGTATTTT | CSARLTSAPSTDTQYF
. | TRBJ2-7 | . | TRBV12-3/TRBV12-4 | TGTGCCGGCAGTTTTTCGGGGGGCTTTTACGAGCAGTACTTC | CAGSFSGGFYEQYF
TRBD2 | TRBJ2-5 | few | TRBV20-1 | TGCAGTGCTAGTCCGTGGGAGGGCCAGGGAGAGACCCAGTACTTC | CSASPWEGQGETQYF
TRBD2 | TRBJ2-7 | few | TRBV6-9 | TGTGCCAGAATAGCGGGGAGCTCCTACAAGCAGTACTTC | CARIAGSSYKQYF
TRBD2 | TRBJ2-2 | many | TRBV28 | TGTGCCAGCAGTCCCATGGGGGGGACGAACACCGGGGAGCTGTTTTTT | CASSPMGGTNTGELFF
TRBD1 | TRBJ1-2 | many | TRBV28 | TGTGCCAGCATATTGGCGGGACAGGGGGCAGGATATGGCTACACCTTC | CASILAGQGAGYGYTF
. | TRBJ1-2 | . | TRBV6-1 | TGTGCCAGCCGCGTTGGGCAGGTTTATAATTATGGCTACATCTTC | CASRVGQVYNYGYIF
. | TRBJ1-2 | . | TRBV5-4 | TGTGCCAGCAGCTCGCGGGGGGAACCTGGTGGCTACAGCTTC | CASSSRGEPGGYSF